This entry is about one TCR beta chain. Its antigen is still unknown. This sample was taken from a study of T cells after yellow fever vaccination. About the research overall: Fractions containing few cells were prepared with SMART-Seq v4 Ultra Low Input. Findings of the study overall: Primary-vaccination clones mostly resurfaced post-booster (approximately 96% CD4, just under 90% CD8). Secondary responses were weaker yet peaked faster, day 5 versus 15.

Germline V lookup: CDR1 SGHDT, CDR2 YYEEEE. This CDR3 is built from 14 residues. The V gene lost 3 bases and the J gene lost 5 bases, with 14 bases spanning the gap. Production of TCR cDNA was by 5'RACE template switching, which also added a universal primer site and UMIs. One entry per CDR3 protein results from TCRdb running MiXCR on the 5' RACE reads. This repertoire shows hundreds of thousands of distinct CDR3 sequences, around an eighth found once; its top ten account for over 12%. This TCR was recovered from a man aged 25 to 40 who received the YFV17D yellow fever vaccine. This specimen was PBMCs, taken on the day of the yellow fever booster vaccination. This chain connects TRBV5-6 to TRBJ2-5; the D is unclear. Here the CDR3 reads CASSSHSVVETQYF. The CDR3 DNA is TGTGCCAGCAGCTCCCACAGCGTGGTGGAGACCCAGTACTTC.